This TCR beta chain was captured by sequencing in a study of control samples from healthy donors and cancer patients. Using immunoSEQ multiplex PCR, the repertoire was profiled, and TCRdb retains in-frame clones only, with some absent. Of about 85,000 clones listed, roughly 89% were seen once; the top ten hold 7.5% to 9%. Sequencing was performed on blood. The sequence came from a woman aged 55-75 years in good health.

The CDR3 protein is CASSSRQGGAFF. The CDR3 coding sequence is TGTGCCAGCAGCTCTCGACAGGGTGGCGCTTTCTTT. The V and J genes are TRBV7-9 and TRBJ1-1; 7 bases align to TRBD1. Germline-derived CDR1 and CDR2 are SEHNR and FQNEAQ (reference sequence). The ends lost 4 bases at V and 11 bases at J; junction bases unmatched: 7. The CDR3 is made up of 12 amino acids.